This paragraph covers one T cell receptor (beta chain) sequence. CDR3 size: 13 residues. V dropped 0 bases and J dropped 8 bases, with 8 bases sitting between them. In germline, CDR1 is SEHNR, CDR2 FQNEAQ (reference sequence). Unique molecular identifiers were incorporated during preparation of the TCRbeta library. MiXCR, run by TCRdb on the PCR reads, gives a single entry per CDR3 protein. The profile covers 600,000 to 700,000 distinct CDR3 sequences, with 16% appearing a single time and 1.1% taken by the ten largest. The data derive from a study of T-cell reconstitution after alpha-beta-depleted transplantation in children.

The chain has TRBV7-9 and TRBJ2-1; D remains unclear. The source is a human donor who donated a stem cell graft to a child with acute myeloid leukemia. The material sequenced was PBMCs from the stem cell graft donor, taken from the stem cell graft. CDR3 protein: CASSLAGIDEQFF. DNA for the CDR3: TGTGCCAGCAGCTTAGCGGGCATAGATGAGCAGTTCTTC.